Shown below are 26 T cell receptor beta chains from a single sample sequenced in a study (dated by TCRdb to between 2014 and 2016). Library preparation used 5' RACE. The instrument given in TCRdb is Illumina MiSeq. TCRdb reprocessing: public reads trimmed at Q25 with fastp, clones called with MiXCR, in-frame beta chains kept. Each entry merges the rows of one CDR3 protein and shows their most common DNA and genes. The sample table records tens of thousands of distinct CDR3 sequences; about 28% of these occur just once. The leading ten clones occupy under 3.5% of the sample. The source material was tumor-infiltrating memory CD4+ T cells sorted from the breast tumor. Taken with the paper, the label for cell subset or site translates to: memory CD4+ T cells, CD4+CD45RO+CD25-. The receptors stem from a female donor with breast cancer.

About this clonotype itself: Because the CDR3 is missing its conserved closing phenylalanine or tryptophan, this is likely a read error. The rearrangement uses TRBV29-1 and TRBJ1-1; a weak D match, TRBD1 (5 bases). Trimming left V 5 bases short and J 1 base short, with 17 bases between. The CDR3 is 15 residues long. Germline-derived CDR1 and CDR2 are SQVTM and ANQGSEA. DNA of the CDR3: TGCAGCGTTCCACGTCGGGGGACTTCGAACACTGAAGCTTTCCTT. Translating gives CSVPRRGTSNTEAFL.

The V gene is TRBV6-5, the J gene TRBJ1-2; the D gene is possibly TRBD1 (6 bases). Trimming cost V 4 bases and J 7 bases, with 13 bases left between them. This CDR3 is 13 amino acids long. From germline, CDR1 is MNHEY and CDR2 SVGAGI. The CDR3 is CASSSQPRGGYTF. The CDR3 bases are TGTGCCAGCAGTTCACAACCCAGGGGTGGCTACACCTTC.

The chain combines TRBV5-1 with TRBJ2-7, with 8 bases identical to TRBD2. The CDR3 extends over 15 amino acids. The J segment lost 5 bases and the V segment lost 0 bases, leaving 7 bases of the junction unmatched. Per germline, CDR1 SGHRS and CDR2 YFSETQ. In DNA form, the CDR3 reads TGCGCCAGCAGCTTGGAAGCAGCGGGAGCCCACGAGCAGTACTTC. This translates into CASSLEAAGAHEQYF.

The CDR3 coding sequence is TGCAGTGCTCCGCCAGCCAGGACTAGTTACGAGCAGTACTTC. Translating it yields CSAPPARTSYEQYF. The chain combines TRBV20-1 with TRBJ2-7, with 7 positions matching TRBD2. This CDR3 is 14 amino acids long. From germline, CDR1 is DFQATT and CDR2 SNEGSKA (reference sequence). V was clipped by 5 bases and J by 4 bases; unmatched bases: 11.

This clonotype was picked up a small number of times. The V and J genes are TRBV5-1 and TRBJ1-3, with 9 bases lining up with TRBD1. The CDR3 spans 15 residues. CDR1 and CDR2 (germline): SGHRS, YFSETQ. V shed 2 bases, J shed 2 bases, and the junction held 2 bases outside the gene matches. The CDR3 nucleotides read TGCGCCAGCAGCTTACAGGGGGCGGCTGGAAACACCATATATTTT. It translates to CASSLQGAAGNTIYF.

This clonotype occurred a few times. This chain connects TRBV5-1 to TRBJ2-7; D call uncertain. Between the trimmed V and J ends, which lost 0 bases and 7 bases, there was a span of 14 bases. The CDR3 extends over 14 amino acids. Germline V gives CDR1 SGHRS, CDR2 YFSETQ. The CDR3 region is CASSLAPESREQYF. CDR3 nucleotide sequence: TGCGCCAGCAGCTTGGCCCCGGAGAGTAGAGAGCAGTACTTC.

The table lists this clonotype with a few counts. The CDR3 nucleotides are TGCGCCAGCAGCCAAAGTTTTAGCGGGGCCTACGAGCAGTACTTC. As protein: CASSQSFSGAYEQYF. This sequence joins TRBV4-1 and TRBJ2-7, with 8 bases matching TRBD2. The CDR3 has 15 residues. V trimming: 2 bases; J trimming: 2 bases; junction bases outside the gene matches: 5. CDR1 is MGHRA, CDR2 YSYEKL, per germline.

This chain joins TRBV4-2 and TRBJ1-1; 7 bases match TRBD1. CDR3 length: 14 amino acids. Unmatched junction bases numbered 9, after V lost 0 bases and J lost 11 bases. CDR1 and CDR2 (germline): LGHNA, YNFKEQ. CDR3 bases: TGTGCCAGCAGCCAAGATAGGACAGGTCGAGCCGCTTTCTTT. Its protein is CASSQDRTGRAAFF.

This clonotype occurred a few times. The chain links TRBV6-5 to TRBJ2-5; TRBD1 might be the D (6 bases). The CDR3 runs to 14 residues. V lost 5 bases, J lost 7 bases, and 17 bases lay in between. Germline values: CDR1 MNHEY, CDR2 SVGAGI. The CDR3 DNA is TGTGCCAGCAGTAACGAACAGGGATTTTGGACCCAGTACTTC. Encoded protein: CASSNEQGFWTQYF.

This clonotype was seen more than once but under ten times. The J gene is TRBJ2-3, the V gene TRBV6-6; D might be TRBD2 (6 bases). Trimming shortened V by 3 bases and J by 6 bases, and 13 bases separated the two germline ends. The CDR3 covers 14 residues. Germline V gene sequence: CDR1 MNHNY, CDR2 SVGAGI (reference sequence). CDR3 residues: CASSYLRDSDTQYF. The CDR3 DNA reads as TGTGCCAGCAGTTATTTGCGGGACTCCGATACGCAGTATTTT.

In this sample, this clonotype turned up many times. This chain links TRBV7-2 with TRBJ2-3, with TRBD1 matching over 9 bases. CDR1 and CDR2 from the germline V gene are SGHTA and FQGNSA. The CDR3 loop spans 15 amino acids. J gave up 5 bases and V 1 base, and 4 bases lay outside the gene matches. CDR3 nucleotides: TGTGCCAGCAGCTTAGGAGGGACAGGGCTAGATACGCAGTATTTT. Its translation: CASSLGGTGLDTQYF.

This clonotype appeared a few times. This chain uses TRBV5-1 with TRBJ2-3, with D possibly matching TRBD2 (6 bases). Germline V gene sequence: CDR1 SGHRS, CDR2 YFSETQ. V lost 7 bases and J 1 base, leaving 19 bases between the germline ends. The CDR3 totals 16 residues. In DNA form, the CDR3 reads TGCGCCAGCCACCGGGAAAGCGGGTTCGGCACAGATACGCAGTATTTT. Its translation: CASHRESGFGTDTQYF.

The chain carries TRBV28 and TRBJ2-3; D possibly corresponds to TRBD2 (7 bases). CDR1 and CDR2 from the germline V gene are MDHEN and SYDVKM. Trimming removed 5 bases at V and 7 bases at J, with 19 bases between. This CDR3 is 15 amino acids long. CDR3 nucleotide sequence: TGTGCCAGCAGTCGGTACGAGGGGGAGGGGCATACGCAGTATTTT. This codes for CASSRYEGEGHTQYF.

This clonotype was observed a few times. The chain couples TRBV6-1 to TRBJ2-2; a weak D match, TRBD2 (5 bases). Germline assignment: CDR1 MNHNS and CDR2 SASEGT. Trimming pared 6 bases from V and 2 bases from J, leaving 13 bases between. The CDR3 is 15 amino acids. The CDR3: CASRTDGVNTGELFF. CDR3 bases: TGTGCCAGCAGGACGGACGGGGTAAACACCGGGGAGCTGTTTTTT.

CDR3 protein: CASSVGGVGLVTEAFF. DNA for the CDR3: TGTGCCAGCAGCGTAGGAGGGGTAGGGTTGGTCACTGAAGCTTTCTTT. This chain uses TRBV9 with TRBJ1-1; a possible D gene is TRBD1 (5 bases). The V and J ends lost 0 bases and 4 bases respectively, with 16 bases between them. CDR3 length: 16 residues. The germline gives CDR1 SGDLS, CDR2 YYNGEE.

This clonotype was counted a few times. The rearrangement uses TRBV7-2 and TRBJ1-2; D not resolved. CDR1 and CDR2 from the germline V gene are SGHTA and FQGNSA. With 8 bases removed from V and 7 bases from J, the gap between germline ends came to 8 bases. CDR3 length: 10 amino acids. CDR3 DNA sequence: TGTGCCAGCCCCCGTGGTGGCTACACCTTC. It specifies CASPRGGYTF. Variable domain in full (rest from reference TRBV7-2 and TRBJ1-2): GAGVSQSPSNKVTEKGKDVELRCDPISGHTALYWYRQSLGQGLEFLIYFQGNSAPDKSGLPSDRFSAERTGGSVSTLTIQRTQQEDSAVYLCASPRGGYTFGSGTRLTVV.

The V call is TRBV11-2, the J call TRBJ2-5, with a possible D match to TRBD1 (6 bases). The CDR3 extends over 16 amino acids. V was pared by 5 bases and J by 3 bases, with 19 bases between. In germline, CDR1 is SGHAT, CDR2 FQNNGV. The chain's CDR3 is CASSQLWGPQEETQYF. CDR3 bases: TGTGCCAGCAGCCAGTTATGGGGGCCTCAAGAAGAGACCCAGTACTTC. Looking up the rest from reference TRBV11-2 and TRBJ2-5 gives the full variable domain: EAGVAQSPRYKIIEKRQSVAFWCNPISGHATLYWYQQILGQGPKLLIQFQNNGVVDDSQLPKDRFSAERLKGVDSTLKIQPAKLEDSAVYLCASSQLWGPQEETQYFGPGTRLLVL.

This chain's CDR3 is CASKSGTSLYEQFF. CDR3 in DNA: TGTGCCAGCAAATCCGGGACTAGTCTCTATGAGCAGTTCTTC. This rearrangement joins TRBV2 to TRBJ2-1, with 8 positions matching TRBD2. With 7 bases clipped from V and 8 bases from J, the junction kept 10 bases outside the gene matches. Germline V gene data show CDR1 as SNHLY and CDR2 as FYNNEI. This CDR3 comprises 14 residues.

V usage is TRBV29-1 and J usage is TRBJ1-1, with D uncertain. Trimming removed 2 bases from V and 6 bases from J, with 4 bases in between. Germline CDR1 is SQVTM and CDR2 is ANQGSEA. CDR3 length: 10 amino acids. CDR3 DNA sequence: TGCAGCGTTGAATCCGCTGAAGCTTTCTTT. It yields the protein CSVESAEAFF.

The rearrangement links TRBV5-1 to TRBJ2-5, with D hard to call. Germline V gene data show CDR1 as SGHRS and CDR2 as YFSETQ. This CDR3 has 13 amino acids. V lost 4 bases and J lost 0, with 7 bases in between. The CDR3 DNA is TGCGCCAGCAGCCCTTTTAACCAAGAGACCCAGTACTTC. This gives the protein CASSPFNQETQYF. Full variable domain (remainder filled in from reference TRBV5-1 and TRBJ2-5): KAGVTQTPRYLIKTRGQQVTLSCSPISGHRSVSWYQQTPGQGLQFLFEYFSETQRNKGNFPGRFSGRQFSNSRSEMNVSTLELGDSALYLCASSPFNQETQYFGPGTRLLVL.

This clonotype has just a few counts. V is TRBV12-3 or TRBV12-4 and J is TRBJ2-5; D possibly corresponds to TRBD1 (8 bases). Trimming removed 5 bases at V and 5 bases at J, with 18 bases between. The CDR3 has 15 residues. The CDR3 DNA is TGTGCCAGCAGTCCCCAGGGGGCGGGAGAGGAGACCCAGTACTTC. The encoded protein is CASSPQGAGEETQYF.

The CDR3 sequence: CSAREGTGGYGYTF. In DNA, the CDR3 is TGCAGTGCTAGAGAAGGCACGGGTGGCTATGGCTACACCTTC. This sequence joins TRBV20-1 and TRBJ1-2; no clear D. The V and J ends lost 0 bases and 4 bases respectively, with 12 bases between them. CDR3 length equals 14 residues. Germline V gene lookup returns CDR1 DFQATT and CDR2 SNEGSKA (reference sequence).

This clonotype was counted between two and nine times. This chain connects TRBV10-3 to TRBJ2-3, with D uncertain. The CDR3 length is 13 residues. The V and J ends lost 0 bases and 2 bases respectively, with 3 bases between them. From germline, CDR1 is ENHRY and CDR2 SYGVKD. The CDR3 nucleotides read TGTGCCATCAGTGAGTCCAACACAGATACGCAGTATTTT. This gives the protein CAISESNTDTQYF.

Regarding this clonotype: Because it lacks the conserved phenylalanine or tryptophan at the end, this CDR3 is likely a read error. It is unclear where the CDR3 begins or ends on the DNA, so no DNA is shown, and the CDR3 is as TCRdb lists it. V is TRBV28 and J is TRBJ1-2; TRBD1, the D gene given by the table, was not confirmed from the DNA. The CDR3 comprises 18 residues, both ends counted. CDR1 is MDHEN and CDR2 is SYDVKM in the germline V gene. The CDR3 region is CASTSSGALRSERPAVPL.

The chain recombines TRBV2 with TRBJ2-3, with a weak D call TRBD2 (5 bases). Germline CDR1 reads SNHLY; CDR2 reads FYNNEI. V shed 6 bases and J shed 5 bases, with 12 bases lying between them. This CDR3 region has 13 residues. The CDR3 sequence: CASRFGEGDTQYF. CDR3 nucleotides: TGTGCCAGCAGATTCGGAGAGGGAGATACGCAGTATTTT.

In its sample, this clonotype was seen a few times. This chain joins TRBV9 and TRBJ2-3, with D hard to call. CDR1 and CDR2 from the germline V gene are SGDLS and YYNGEE. V lost 3 bases, J lost 3 bases, and 8 bases lay in between. The CDR3 totals 13 residues. The CDR3 sequence: CASSAFQTDTQYF. The CDR3 nucleotides are TGTGCCAGCAGCGCGTTCCAAACAGATACGCAGTATTTT.